A single sample gave rise to the 2 T cell receptor beta chains below, sequenced in a study of response to subunit inactivated influenza vaccine. TCRdb redid the calling of the RT-PCR reads with MiXCR, one entry per CDR3 protein. The table lists about 480,000 distinct CDR3 sequences, about an eighth of them singletons, with around 13% in the top ten. Sequenced material: PBMCs from blood, taken roughly 46 days after vaccination. These receptors originate from a man over 45 who received an inactivated influenza vaccine.

This clonotype was observed a handful of times. The chain uses TRBV9 and TRBJ2-1; D tentatively fits TRBD1 or TRBD2 (5 bases each). Trimming stripped 4 bases from V and 0 bases from J, with 23 bases between. The germline V gene encodes CDR1 SGDLS and CDR2 YYNGEE. The length of the CDR3 is 19 residues. CDR3 loop: CASSLAGTPLPASYNEQFF. The CDR3 DNA follows: TGTGCCAGCAGCTTGGCCGGGACCCCACTCCCAGCCTCCTACAATGAGCAGTTCTTC.

This clonotype has more than one count but fewer than ten. The chain recombines TRBV28 with TRBJ2-6, with no clear D. Trimming took 6 bases from V and 4 from J, leaving 4 bases between them. This CDR3 is built from 12 residues. Germline V CDR1 and CDR2: MDHEN, SYDVKM. This CDR3 reads CASRPGANVLTF. Written as DNA, the CDR3 is TGTGCCAGCAGGCCGGGGGCCAACGTCCTGACTTTC. Combining the CDR3 with reference TRBV28 and TRBJ2-6 gives the whole variable domain DVKVTQSSRYLVKRTGEKVFLECVQDMDHENMFWYRQDPGLGLRLIYFSYDVKMKEKGDIPEGYSVSREKKERFSLILESASTNQTSMYLCASRPGANVLTFGAGSRLTVL.